This T cell receptor (beta chain) was captured in a study of cytomegalovirus exposure and HLA in healthy donors. PCR used 60 Vbeta primers and 13 Jbeta primers. Only in-frame clones appear in the TCRdb table, and some are missing; sequencing was by immunoSEQ multiplex PCR. Of around 190,000 clones listed, 60% to 85% are singletons. Study findings and constraints: A later analysis associated about 18,000 TCR beta sequences with HLA alleles at a 0.05 false discovery rate. The HLA-A and HLA-B alleles of most subjects were reportedly predicted accurately from TCR beta sequences.

On this clone itself: Its matching antigen is unknown.

There are 16 residues in the CDR3. CDR1 is SGHNT, CDR2 YENEEA, per germline. V lost 6 bases, J lost 2 bases, and 9 bases stayed unmatched. Specimen: PBMCs. The TCR sequence derives from a middle-aged woman in good health and CMV-seronegative. V gene TRBV11-3 combines with J gene TRBJ1-1; 10 bases map to TRBD1. CDR3 region: CASSPRDRGINTEAFF. For the CDR3, the DNA is TGTGCCAGCAGTCCCCGGGACAGGGGCATAAACACTGAAGCTTTCTTT.